This T cell receptor (beta chain) was obtained from a study of blood T cell repertoires in COVID-19. Across the whole study: Collection of acute and convalescent COVID-19 samples took place in the United States, Italy and Spain. The analysed material was cDNA or gDNA that came from T cells, B-cell-depleted T cells, or PBMCs.

As processed by the authors: By means of reference gene primer amplification, nucleated cell counts were estimated. Profiled with immunoSEQ multiplex PCR; TCRdb holds only in-frame clones, not every one. V and J calls and clone size are as listed in that table; D and trimming were resolved from the DNA. The table shows about 41,000 clones, with approximately 82% occurring only once. V lost 6 bases and J lost 5; bases outside the gene matches: 9. CDR3 length equals 15 residues. Germline-derived CDR1 and CDR2 are MGHDK and SYGVNS. The receptor's source is a woman older than 75 with active or convalescent COVID-19. The sequencing input was peripheral blood. J is TRBJ2-7 and V is TRBV25-1; 11 bases agree with TRBD1. CDR3 DNA sequence: TGTGCCAGCAGCGCGCTACCGGGACAGGGGGACGAGCAGTACTTC. This translates into CASSALPGQGDEQYF.